This record concerns one T cell receptor beta chain sequence. The data stem from a study of CD8+ T cells in alopecia areata. The sequencing template was cDNA reverse transcribed from extracted RNA. Profiled with immunoSEQ multiplex PCR; TCRdb holds only in-frame clones, not every one. The sample shows under 350,000 clones, 55% to 75% of them seen only once. The CDR3 is 14 residues long. Germline V CDR1 and CDR2: LGHNA, YSLEER. Trimming took off 6 bases at V and 1 base at J, with 9 bases between the two ends. Stated treatment: oral pan-JAK inhibitor, 5-10 mg twice daily. The input for sequencing was CD4+ T cells sorted from blood, taken at week 24, from a patient treated with tofacitinib. This chain links TRBV4-3 with TRBJ2-2, with D possibly being TRBD1 (5 bases). The TCR sequence derives from a human donor with alopecia areata. In nucleotides, the CDR3 is TGCGCCAGCAGGTTTCAGGGGAACACCGGGGAGCTGTTTTTT. Its translation: CASRFQGNTGELFF.